This is a list of T cell receptor beta chains from one sample in a study of Ad26.COV2.S vaccination and SARS-CoV-2 variants. The data were produced by immunoSEQ multiplex PCR, yet TCRdb's version contains in-frame clones alone and is incomplete. The table includes around 250,000 clones, approximately 87% detected once. The sample consisted of peripheral blood, taken in a trial of Ad26.COV2.S vaccine versus placebo. The receptors originated from a person between 18 and 65 years old who received the Ad26.COV2.S COVID-19 vaccine or a placebo. The CDR3 runs from the conserved cysteine through the conserved F or W.

length | V | CDR3
14 | TRBV2 | CASSGEQGGYGYTF
15 | TRBV5-1 | CASSLVGRGNTEAFF
12 | TRBV7-3 | CASSLNPDTQYF
15 | TRBV9 | CASSVEGNMNTEAFF
16 | TRBV28 | CASSSLGGGNNQPQHF
17 | TRBV4-1 | CASGARVSSLMNTEAFF
15 | TRBV15 | CATSKGRDSSYEQYF
14 | TRBV6-5 | CASRGLGSYNEQFF
15 | TRBV19 | CASSPEAGGFYEQYF
14 | TRBV2 | CASRPRGGYEKLFF
16 | TRBV4-1 | CASSPTSAQLNEKLFF
14 | TRBV10-3 | CAIRPGQLNYGYTF
16 | TRBV5-1 | CASSTGTDRLRTEAFF
13 | TRBV7-3 | CASSLFLGTQAFF
21 | TRBV19 | CASSARPLGQSFAIAKNIQYF
15 | TRBV18 | CASSPGASLSYEQYF
15 | TRBV19 | CASSNGQGRYNEQFF
16 | TRBV30 | CAWSVRWGQGLTEAFF
15 | TRBV7-3 | CASSSGTGLTGELFF
18 | TRBV4-1 | CASSPGLAGQTFSYEQYF
15 | TRBV7-9 | CASSLITGFNEKLFF
14 | TRBV20-1 | CSASSGGSNQPQHF
13 | TRBV7-9 | CASSSDRALEQYF
17 | TRBV7-9 | CASSSPGTGGFSYEQYF
13 | TRBV5-4 | CASSLVSGTEAFF
13 | TRBV6-5 | CASSYRGRSEAFF
13 | TRBV18 | CASSPGPFEKLFF
12 | TRBV12-3/TRBV12-4 | CASSSGAGVQFF